This T cell receptor beta chain is from a study of T-cell reconstitution after alpha-beta-depleted transplantation in children. The study, taken as a whole, reports: Day-60 TCRbeta diversity that was high in some patients was derived from surviving recipient T cells and thymic progenitors. One year post-transplant, T-cell counts and diversity were largely derived from T cells produced anew. About two months after transplant, alpha-beta T cells reportedly came from several hundred expanded graft clones.

This clonotype was recorded many times. Its antigen remains unknown. Per germline, CDR1 SEHNR and CDR2 FQNEAQ (reference sequence). V was trimmed by 5 bases and J by 1 base, leaving 5 bases between them. This CDR3 contains 13 residues. The library targeted TCRbeta and was prepared with unique molecular identifiers. TCRdb used MiXCR to reprocess the PCR reads, holding one entry per CDR3 protein. The sample has 90,000 to 130,000 distinct CDR3 sequences, under 13% seen once; the top ten hold about 34%. The receptor was derived from a boy between 2 and 10 years old with acute lymphoblastic leukemia, due to receive a stem cell transplant. The sample was PBMCs, taken before TCRalphabeta/CD19-depleted stem cell transplant. The rearrangement links TRBV7-9 to TRBJ2-2; D not resolved. CDR3 residues: CASSPKNTGELFF. The CDR3 DNA reads as TGTGCCAGCAGCCCCAAGAACACCGGGGAGCTGTTTTTT.